These 28 T cell receptor beta chains originate from one sample sequenced in a study of blood T cell repertoires in COVID-19 (dated by TCRdb to the early 2020s). The method was the immunoSEQ multiplex PCR assay. Imported from immuneACCESS, the table was reduced by TCRdb to in-frame sequences with V and J called. These copies leave out some clones; in studies compared against another copy, an unresolved V gene accounts for under half, and the cause of the remainder is not known. The sample yields 140,000 or so clones; 75% to 85% were counted once. Around 3.2% of the sample is in the top ten clones. The sample comprised peripheral blood. The receptors were sampled from a man in his forties or fifties with acute or convalescent COVID-19.

The chain recombines TRBV7-9 with TRBJ1-1; D gene unclear. Between the trimmed V and J ends, which lost 5 bases and 5 bases, there was a span of 15 bases. Germline V lookup: CDR1 SEHNR, CDR2 FQNEAQ (reference sequence). The CDR3 has 14 residues. The CDR3 DNA is TGTGCCAGCAGCCCGCTCGAACGGGGTACTGAAGCTTTCTTT. Translated, it gives CASSPLERGTEAFF.

This clone was picked up one time. The chain recombines TRBV3-1 (or the pseudogene TRBV3-2) with TRBJ1-6, with 8 bases that match TRBD1. This CDR3 contains 15 residues. Germline CDR1 reads LGHDT; CDR2 reads YNNKEL (reference sequence). J was trimmed by 8 bases and V by 4 bases; bases with no gene match: 7. CDR3 nucleotides: TGTGCCAGCAGCCTGGACAGGGTTGGATATTCACCCCTCCACTTT. Amino acids: CASSLDRVGYSPLHF.

There are a few counts of this clone. V is TRBV7-9 and J is TRBJ1-2; D is undetermined. Deletions cut 7 bases from V and 1 base from J, with 10 bases between. CDR1 SEHNR and CDR2 FQNEAQ come from the germline V gene (reference sequence). The CDR3 is 13 amino acids. The CDR3 bases are TGTGCCAGCATGGGCCGCTATAACTATGGCTACACCTTC. It encodes CASMGRYNYGYTF.

In its sample, this clone was seen once. The chain links TRBV10-3 to TRBJ2-7; 7 bases match TRBD1. The CDR3 is 13 amino acids. Per germline, CDR1 ENHRY and CDR2 SYGVKD. With 6 bases clipped from V and 3 bases from J, the junction kept 5 bases outside the gene matches. CDR3 bases: TGTGCCATCAGAGAAACAGGGGTCTACGAGCAGTACTTC. Its protein is CAIRETGVYEQYF.

This chain connects TRBV12-3 or TRBV12-4 to TRBJ1-4; D unresolved. The germline V and J ends were trimmed by 3 bases and 7 bases, with 6 bases remaining between them. The CDR3 contains 12 residues. The CDR3 loop reads CASSFSSEKLFF. The CDR3 DNA sequence: TGTGCCAGCAGTTTCTCGAGTGAAAAACTGTTTTTT.

This sequence joins TRBV7-9 and TRBJ1-2; TRBD1 matches 12 bases. Germline loops: CDR1 SEHNR, CDR2 FQNEAQ (reference sequence). The CDR3 is 17 amino acids. With V trimmed by 3 bases and J by 3 bases, 8 bases remained unmatched. The CDR3 protein is CASSLGQGAEGYYGYTF. CDR3 nucleotide sequence: TGTGCCAGCAGCTTGGGACAGGGGGCCGAGGGATACTATGGCTACACCTTC.

CDR3 bases: TGTGCCAGCAGTTTATTTGGGGACTTTCGTGTTGAAGCTTTCTTT. Residues: CASSLFGDFRVEAFF. The chain joins TRBV27 to TRBJ1-1; the D gene is possibly TRBD1 (5 bases). V lost 1 base and J 7 bases, leaving 16 bases between the germline ends. This CDR3 has 15 residues. The V gene's germline CDR1 is MNHEY and CDR2 SMNVEV (reference sequence).

V and J are TRBV2 and TRBJ1-5, with D perhaps TRBD1 (5 bases). This CDR3 has 14 amino acids. Germline assignment: CDR1 SNHLY and CDR2 FYNNEI. V was pared by 8 bases and J by 7 bases, with 18 bases between. The chain's CDR3 is CASRGGVSVQPQHF. DNA of the CDR3: TGTGCCAGCCGCGGGGGGGTCTCGGTACAGCCCCAGCATTTT.

V and J are TRBV7-8 and TRBJ2-7; D perhaps matches TRBD2 (5 bases). The V end lost 7 bases, the J end lost 6 bases, and 19 bases lay between the germline ends. The CDR3 consists of 14 residues. The germline V gene encodes CDR1 SGHVS and CDR2 FQNEAQ. CDR3 in DNA: TGTGCCAGCATCCGTAGAGGGCAATCTGCCGAGCAGTACTTC. Protein sequence: CASIRRGQSAEQYF.

This clone was observed a few times. The chain has TRBV7-3 and TRBJ2-2, with D perhaps matching TRBD2 (5 bases). CDR1 SGHTA and CDR2 FQGTGA come from the germline V gene. The CDR3 has 14 amino acids. V lost 5 bases to trimming and J lost 1 base, with 8 bases between them. CDR3 bases: TGTGCCAGCAGCCTAAGCGGGAACACCGGGGAGCTGTTTTTT. Its protein is CASSLSGNTGELFF.

The chain carries TRBV28 and TRBJ2-7, with 9 bases fitting TRBD1. The germline V gene has CDR1 MDHEN and CDR2 SYDVKM. The CDR3 has 13 residues. The V gene end was trimmed by 7 bases and the J gene end by 2 bases; junction bases not matched to a gene: 3. The CDR3 bases are TGTGCCAGCACGGGACAGGGCACCTACGAGCAGTACTTC. Its translation is CASTGQGTYEQYF.

This chain connects TRBV29-1 to TRBJ1-5; D is perhaps TRBD1 (5 bases). V was clipped by 4 bases and J by 6 bases, with 16 bases between them. This CDR3 contains 14 residues. The germline V gene has CDR1 SQVTM and CDR2 ANQGSEA. CDR3 sequence: CSVVVGAGGQPQHF. The CDR3 coding sequence is TGCAGCGTTGTGGTAGGGGCCGGTGGTCAGCCCCAGCATTTT. The full variable domain, in which reference TRBV29-1 and TRBJ1-5 provide the parts outside the CDR3, is SAVISQKPSRDICQRGTSLTIQCQVDSQVTMMFWYRQQPGQSLTLIATANQGSEATYESGFVIDKFPISRPNLTFSTLTVSNMSPEDSSIYLCSVVVGAGGQPQHFGDGTRLSIL.

The table lists this clone with a count of one. The V gene is TRBV28, the J gene TRBJ2-1; TRBD2 matches at 12 bases. This CDR3 contains 14 residues. Germline CDR1 reads MDHEN; CDR2 reads SYDVKM. The V and J ends lost 6 bases and 9 bases, in that order; junction bases with no gene match: 6. The CDR3 nucleotides read TGTGCCAGCAGCCGGACTAGCGGGATAACTGAGCAGTTCTTC. Its protein is CASSRTSGITEQFF.

V gene TRBV5-4 combines with J gene TRBJ1-2, with TRBD1 as a possible D gene (5 bases). Germline V gives CDR1 SGHNT, CDR2 YYREEE (reference sequence). This CDR3 spans 15 amino acids. V lost 0 bases, J lost 2 bases, and 11 bases lay in between. The CDR3 loop reads CASSLGQGENYGYTF. In DNA, the CDR3 is TGTGCCAGCAGCTTGGGTCAGGGTGAAAACTATGGCTACACCTTC.

V and J are TRBV30 and TRBJ1-5; 11 nucleotides align to TRBD1. The V segment lost 2 bases and the J segment 0 bases; nucleotides outside the gene matches: 9. This CDR3 contains 18 residues. Germline V CDR1 and CDR2: GTSNPN, SVGIG (reference sequence). This CDR3 is CAWSHGTGGVYSNQPQHF. CDR3 nucleotide sequence: TGTGCCTGGAGTCATGGGACAGGGGGAGTTTATAGCAATCAGCCCCAGCATTTT.

The chain couples TRBV29-1 to TRBJ2-7; 11 bases align to TRBD1. The CDR3 is 13 residues long. V was pared by 7 bases and J by 2 bases, with 4 bases of the junction left unmatched. CDR1 is SQVTM and CDR2 is ANQGSEA in the germline V gene. The CDR3 protein is CSAGQGEPYEQYF. The CDR3 DNA reads TGCAGCGCGGGACAGGGGGAGCCCTACGAGCAGTACTTC.

V is TRBV6-1 and J is TRBJ2-3; 9 bases agree with TRBD2. Germline V lookup: CDR1 MNHNS, CDR2 SASEGT. This CDR3 contains 17 residues. Trimming cost V 2 bases and J 4 bases; bases outside gene matches: 10. This chain's CDR3 is CASSERGPSGTPDTQYF. The DNA of the CDR3 is TGTGCCAGCAGTGAACGGGGTCCTAGCGGGACTCCAGATACGCAGTATTTT.

The chain links TRBV7-9 to TRBJ2-1; TRBD1 matches at 9 bases. This CDR3 spans 14 amino acids. Per the germline V gene, CDR1 is SEHNR and CDR2 is FQNEAQ (reference sequence). V was pared by 8 bases and J by 3 bases, with 5 bases of the junction left unmatched. The CDR3 DNA reads TGTGCCAGCGGAGGACAGGGGCGCTACAATGAGCAGTTCTTC. Translating gives CASGGQGRYNEQFF.

This clone occurred many times. The rearrangement links TRBV5-1 to TRBJ2-7; D may be TRBD1 (5 bases). Germline assignment: CDR1 SGHRS and CDR2 YFSETQ. CDR3 length equals 16 residues. Between the trimmed V and J ends, which lost 0 bases and 1 base, there was a span of 14 bases. The chain's CDR3 is CASSLDGAARSYEQYF. CDR3 in DNA: TGCGCCAGCAGCTTGGATGGGGCCGCACGGTCCTACGAGCAGTACTTC.

The chain uses TRBV20-1 and TRBJ2-7; 10 bases align to TRBD1. Trimming at V came to 3 bases and at J to 0 bases, leaving 11 bases not matched to a gene. Germline V gene lookup returns CDR1 DFQATT and CDR2 SNEGSKA (reference sequence). CDR3 size: 17 residues. The CDR3 DNA reads as TGCAGTGCTAGTCCCTCCCCGGGACAGGGGATCTCCTACGAGCAGTACTTC. Translating gives CSASPSPGQGISYEQYF.

V and J are TRBV10-3 and TRBJ2-3; D possibly corresponds to TRBD1 (6 bases). Trimming stripped 4 bases from V and 3 bases from J, with 11 bases between. CDR3 length: 14 residues. CDR1 and CDR2 from the germline V gene are ENHRY and SYGVKD. The CDR3 spells CAISGTVATDTQYF. CDR3 DNA sequence: TGTGCCATCAGTGGGACAGTCGCGACAGATACGCAGTATTTT.

V gene TRBV18 combines with J gene TRBJ1-3, with a possible D match to TRBD1 (5 bases). V was trimmed by 6 bases and J by 1 base, leaving 16 bases between them. The CDR3 totals 16 residues. Germline V gene lookup returns CDR1 KGHSH and CDR2 LQKENI. The CDR3 here is CASSPGQKKSGNTIYF. CDR3 coding DNA: TGTGCCAGCTCTCCCGGACAAAAAAAATCTGGAAACACCATATATTTT.

The V call is TRBV2, the J call TRBJ2-1; D perhaps matches TRBD2 (6 bases). Per the germline V gene, CDR1 is SNHLY and CDR2 is FYNNEI. V was clipped by 7 bases and J by 12 bases, with 22 bases between them. This CDR3 is built from 14 residues. Written as DNA, the CDR3 is TGTGCCAGCACCCCGGGACTCTCCGGTAACGTGCAGTTCTTC. Its protein is CASTPGLSGNVQFF.

This chain joins TRBV7-9 and TRBJ2-1, with a tentative D call TRBD2 (5 bases). CDR3 size: 13 residues. Germline lookup yields CDR1 SEHNR and CDR2 FQNEAQ (reference sequence). The V and J ends lost 1 base and 10 bases respectively, with 11 bases between them. CDR3 residues: CASSLGESVEQFF. DNA of the CDR3: TGTGCCAGCAGCTTAGGGGAGTCGGTGGAGCAGTTCTTC.

The chain recombines TRBV27 with TRBJ2-7; 14 positions match TRBD2. The CDR3 runs to 16 residues. J gave up 5 bases and V 5 bases, and 8 bases lay outside the gene matches. Germline CDR1 MNHEY, CDR2 SMNVEV (reference sequence). The CDR3 region has the DNA TGTGCCAGCAGTCCCCCGGGACTAGCGGGAGTCCACGAGCAGTACTTC. It yields the protein CASSPPGLAGVHEQYF.

This clone occurred a few times. The chain joins TRBV6-6 to TRBJ1-1, with a weak D call TRBD1 (6 bases). Trimming removed 6 bases at V and 5 bases at J, with 22 bases between. The CDR3 runs to 16 residues. CDR1 MNHNY and CDR2 SVGAGI come from the germline V gene (reference sequence). CDR3 region: CASRERKGGAGTEAFF. The CDR3 DNA reads as TGTGCCAGCAGGGAGAGAAAGGGGGGGGCGGGAACTGAAGCTTTCTTT.

The rearrangement links TRBV9 to TRBJ1-4, with 8 bases that match TRBD1. This CDR3 region has 14 residues. V lost 3 bases to trimming and J lost 10 bases; unmatched junction nucleotides: 8. Germline loops: CDR1 SGDLS, CDR2 YYNGEE. CDR3 sequence reads: CASSAPGGSGKLFF. CDR3 nucleotide sequence: TGTGCCAGCAGCGCCCCAGGGGGCTCGGGAAAACTGTTTTTT. The full variable domain, with the rest looked up from reference TRBV9 and TRBJ1-4, is DSGVTQTPKHLITATGQRVTLRCSPRSGDLSVYWYQQSLDQGLQFLIQYYNGEERAKGNILERFSAQQFPDLHSELNLSSLELGDSALYFCASSAPGGSGKLFFGSGTQLSVL.

The chain joins TRBV7-8 to TRBJ2-7, with a possible D match to TRBD2 (5 bases). Germline loops: CDR1 SGHVS, CDR2 FQNEAQ. The CDR3 is 14 residues long. V shed 5 bases and J shed 4 bases, with 15 bases lying between them. CDR3 sequence (DNA): TGTGCCAGCAGCCCCCATGAGGGTACATACGAGCAGTACTTC. This sequence encodes CASSPHEGTYEQYF.